Below, 12 T cell receptor beta chains from the same sample are listed, as sequenced in a study of graft-versus-host responses after intestinal transplantation. TCRdb's copy holds only in-frame clones and misses some; the assay was immunoSEQ multiplex PCR. This repertoire shows about 12,000 clones, 30% to 35% found once; its top ten account for about 3.2%. Co-plated with roughly 200,000 CFSE-labeled responder cells were roughly 200,000 irradiated, violet-dye-labeled stimulator cells. The input for sequencing was alloreactive CD8+ T cells from a mixed lymphocyte reaction culture, taken before intestinal transplant. As for subset: CFSE-low proliferating T cells sorted from approximately 6-day pre-transplant mixed lymphocyte reaction (GvH or HvG direction). The receptors derive from a human patient who received an intestinal transplant.

The chain couples TRBV7-2 to TRBJ2-1, with D unclear. The CDR3 runs to 15 residues. Trimming pared 1 base from V and 7 bases from J, leaving 14 bases between. Germline assignment: CDR1 SGHTA and CDR2 FQGNSA. The CDR3 DNA reads TGTGCCAGCAGCTTAGGGCCAGGTTACCTTAATGAGCAGTTCTTC. Translated, it gives CASSLGPGYLNEQFF.

V is TRBV28 and J is TRBJ1-2; 8 bases agree with TRBD1. CDR1 is MDHEN, CDR2 SYDVKM, per germline. CDR3 length: 13 residues. The V gene end was trimmed by 2 bases and the J gene end by 11 bases; junction bases not matched to a gene: 7. The CDR3, as DNA: TGTGCCAGCAGTTTACCCCCGGACAGGGTGTACACCTTC. Protein product: CASSLPPDRVYTF.

This clone was seen a few times. The chain uses TRBV27 and TRBJ2-7; maybe TRBD1 (6 bases). Trimming took off 6 bases at V and 3 bases at J, with 18 bases between the two ends. CDR3 size: 15 residues. Germline V gene data show CDR1 as MNHEY and CDR2 as SMNVEV (reference sequence). The CDR3 reads CASSPGAGANYEQYF. The DNA of the CDR3 is TGTGCCAGCAGCCCCGGAGCAGGGGCTAACTACGAGCAGTACTTC.

In its sample, this clone was seen a few times. Here the CDR3 DNA reads TGTGCCAGCACCTCTGGTGGGCAGGCAGCTAACTATGGCTACACCTTC. This encodes CASTSGGQAANYGYTF. This sequence joins TRBV28 and TRBJ1-2; D gene unclear. The CDR3 spans 16 residues. V was clipped by 7 bases and J by 0 bases, with 18 bases between them. Germline V lookup: CDR1 MDHEN, CDR2 SYDVKM.

The chain employs TRBV27 and TRBJ2-7; TRBD1 is a possible D gene (5 bases). Between the trimmed V and J ends, which lost 3 bases and 5 bases, there was a span of 11 bases. Germline CDR1 reads MNHEY; CDR2 reads SMNVEV (reference sequence). CDR3 length: 13 amino acids. CDR3 in DNA: TGTGCCAGCAGTTTGGGCAGGGCCCACGAGCAGTACTTC. Protein: CASSLGRAHEQYF.

A few counts support this clone. The chain links TRBV4-3 to TRBJ2-7; D not resolved. V was cut by 3 bases and J by 6 bases, with 6 bases left in between. The germline V gene has CDR1 LGHNA and CDR2 YSLEER. The CDR3 totals 11 residues. The CDR3 is CASSQGSEQYF. The CDR3, as DNA: TGCGCCAGCAGCCAGGGATCCGAGCAGTACTTC.

A remark on this clone: At one boundary the junction diverges from the germline segment, which might be a read error. The CDR3: CASSLWPRAFYEQYF. CDR3 DNA: TGCGCCAGCAGCCTATGGCCCAGAGCCTTCTACGAGCAGTACTTC. The V call is TRBV11-2, the J call TRBJ2-7; no definite D call. CDR1 is SGHAT, CDR2 FQNNGV, per germline. The CDR3 runs 15 residues. Looking up the rest from reference TRBV11-2 and TRBJ2-7 gives the full variable domain: EAGVAQSPRYKIIEKRQSVAFWCNPISGHATLYWYQQILGQGPKLLIQFQNNGVVDDSQLPKDRFSAERLKGVDSTLKIQPAKLEDSAVYLCASSLWPRAFYEQYFGPGTRLTVT.

A remark on this clone: The conserved closing phenylalanine or tryptophan is absent in this CDR3, likely reflecting a read error. The chain links TRBV7-9 to TRBJ2-4; TRBD1 might be the D (5 bases). The CDR3 consists of 14 residues. Germline CDR1 SEHNR, CDR2 FQNEAQ (reference sequence). V lost 3 bases and J lost 5, with 11 bases in between. Here the CDR3 reads CASSLSPRENIQYL. The CDR3 nucleotides read TGTGCCAGCAGCTTGAGCCCCAGGGAAAACATTCAGTACCTC.

This clone was picked up one time. This rearrangement joins TRBV13 to TRBJ2-1; 12 bases align to TRBD2. V lost 5 bases and J lost 4; bases outside the gene matches: 3. The CDR3 has 15 residues. CDR1 PRHDT and CDR2 FYEKMQ come from the germline V gene (reference sequence). In DNA, the CDR3 is TGTGCCAGCAGCGCGGGACTAGCGGGTTACAATGAGCAGTTCTTC. Residues: CASSAGLAGYNEQFF. Variable domain in full (rest from reference TRBV13 and TRBJ2-1): AAGVIQSPRHLIKEKRETATLKCYPIPRHDTVYWYQQGPGQDPQFLISFYEKMQSDKGSIPDRFSAQQFSDYHSELNMSSLELGDSALYFCASSAGLAGYNEQFFGPGTRLTVL.

A word on this clone: It may be a read error: a sequence one base away is much more abundant. Different DNA sequences within this sample yield the same CDR3. The chain couples TRBV4-1 to TRBJ1-4, with TRBD1 matching 7 bases. Germline-derived CDR1 and CDR2 are MGHRA and YSYEKL. The CDR3 length is 16 residues. With 1 base clipped from V and 10 bases from J, the junction kept 12 bases outside the gene matches. CDR3 loop: CASSQANTQGVGKLFF. The CDR3 DNA is TGCGCCAGCAGCCAAGCTAACACGCAGGGGGTCGGAAAACTGTTTTTT.

This clone was recorded only once. The chain has TRBV2 and TRBJ1-5; 8 bases map to TRBD1. This CDR3 is built from 15 residues. Germline V gives CDR1 SNHLY, CDR2 FYNNEI. The trim removed 7 bases at V and 2 bases at J, leaving 7 bases unmatched. The CDR3 region is CASTDDRGCNQPQHF. The CDR3 DNA sequence: TGTGCCAGCACCGATGACAGGGGTTGCAATCAGCCCCAGCATTTT.

This clone was seen more than once but under ten times. The chain combines TRBV4-3 with TRBJ2-7, with 11 bases fitting TRBD2. The germline CDR1 and CDR2 sequences are LGHNA and YSLEER. The length of the CDR3 is 16 residues. The J segment lost 2 bases and the V segment lost 4 bases, leaving 7 bases of the junction unmatched. The CDR3 here is CASSLDGLAGTYEQYF. CDR3 sequence (DNA): TGCGCCAGCAGCCTCGACGGACTAGCGGGTACCTACGAGCAGTACTTC.